This TCR beta chain was recorded in a study of technical replicates of blood from a handful of donors. The germline V gene has CDR1 LNHNV and CDR2 YYDKDF (reference sequence). Trimming took 9 bases from V and 2 from J, leaving 24 bases between them. The CDR3 contains 17 residues. Profiling relied on immunoSEQ multiplex PCR, and the TCRdb table lists in-frame clones only, not all of them. The data hold approximately 60,000 clones, with around nine tenths observed a single time. The sequence came from a human donor in good health. Some clones in this sample may be carry-over from other donors' samples. This chain links TRBV15 with TRBJ2-3; possible D gene TRBD2, 6 bases. The specimen was PBMCs. The CDR3 loop is CATRTAAGRPHTDTQYF. The CDR3 DNA reads as TGTGCCACACGGACTGCGGCGGGACGACCCCACACAGATACGCAGTATTTT.